Below, 10 T cell receptor beta chains from the same sample are listed, as sequenced in a study of blood T cell repertoires in COVID-19. TCRdb's copy holds only in-frame clones and misses some; the assay was immunoSEQ multiplex PCR. The sample holds 100,000 to 150,000 clones, about 89% seen once. The sequenced sample consisted of peripheral blood. The receptors derive from a man between 60 and 70 years old with COVID-19, enrolled during active disease.

The chain couples TRBV5-1 to TRBJ2-2, with D maybe TRBD1 (5 bases). Germline values: CDR1 SGHRS, CDR2 YFSETQ. CDR3 size: 15 residues. Trimming took 0 bases from V and 4 from J, leaving 10 bases between them. The CDR3 DNA is TGCGCCAGCAGCTTGGGCCAGGGCTCCACCGGGGAGCTGTTTTTT. It yields the protein CASSLGQGSTGELFF. Filled out from reference TRBV5-1 and TRBJ2-2, the complete variable domain reads KAGVTQTPRYLIKTRGQQVTLSCSPISGHRSVSWYQQTPGQGLQFLFEYFSETQRNKGNFPGRFSGRQFSNSRSEMNVSTLELGDSALYLCASSLGQGSTGELFFGEGSRLTVL.

A single count supports this clone. The rearrangement joins TRBV4-1 to TRBJ1-1, with D possibly TRBD1 on 5 matching bases. The germline V and J ends were trimmed by 5 bases and 0 bases, with 19 bases remaining between them. CDR3 size: 17 residues. Germline V gene sequence: CDR1 MGHRA, CDR2 YSYEKL. The CDR3 DNA follows: TGCGCCAGCAGCAAACTTTGGGGCCAAGGGGTGAACACTGAAGCTTTCTTT. Its translation: CASSKLWGQGVNTEAFF.

In this sample, this clone turned up once. V usage is TRBV28 and J usage is TRBJ2-6, with unresolved D. V was shortened by 6 bases and J by 4 bases, with 13 bases between the two germline ends. Germline-derived CDR1 and CDR2 are MDHEN and SYDVKM. The CDR3 is made up of 15 amino acids. CDR3 region: CASRAPAPGANVLTF. The CDR3 DNA is TGTGCCAGCAGGGCTCCCGCCCCCGGGGCCAACGTCCTGACTTTC.

The rearrangement uses TRBV9 and TRBJ1-4; D is unclear. This CDR3 comprises 15 residues. CDR1 and CDR2 (germline): SGDLS, YYNGEE. Trimming stripped 4 bases from V and 3 bases from J, with 13 bases between. The DNA for the CDR3 is TGTGCCAGCAGCTCCGCCGGGGTGCCTAATGAAAAACTGTTTTTT. Encoded protein: CASSSAGVPNEKLFF.

This clone came up once. J is TRBJ1-2 and V is TRBV24-1, with no clear D. The CDR3 spans 13 residues. Germline V gene sequence: CDR1 KGHDR, CDR2 SFDVKD. V lost 1 base and J lost 3, with 5 bases in between. In DNA, the CDR3 is TGTGCCACCAGTGATTTTACAGACTATGGCTACACCTTC. Protein product: CATSDFTDYGYTF.

The chain recombines TRBV2 with TRBJ2-3, with a possible D match to TRBD1 (7 bases). The CDR3 sequence is 15 residues long. Germline V gene lookup returns CDR1 SNHLY and CDR2 FYNNEI. Trimming removed 4 bases from V and 4 bases from J, with 15 bases in between. This CDR3 is CASSVIQGGADTQYF. CDR3 nucleotide sequence: TGTGCCAGCAGTGTTATCCAGGGGGGTGCAGATACGCAGTATTTT. The complete variable domain, with remaining parts taken from reference TRBV2 and TRBJ2-3, reads EPEVTQTPSHQVTQMGQEVILRCVPISNHLYFYWYRQILGQKVEFLVSFYNNEISEKSEIFDDQFSVERPDGSNFTLKIRSTKLEDSAMYFCASSVIQGGADTQYFGPGTRLTVL.

A single count supports this clone. The chain carries TRBV5-6 and TRBJ2-5; maybe TRBD1 (5 bases). Germline V CDR1 and CDR2: SGHDT, YYEEEE. This CDR3 has 14 residues. Trimming removed 1 base from V and 5 bases from J, with 12 bases in between. The CDR3, as DNA: TGTGCCAGCAGCTTGAGGCAGGGCCGGGAGACCCAGTACTTC. Translation: CASSLRQGRETQYF.

The rearrangement uses TRBV5-6 and TRBJ1-1, with 7 bases fitting TRBD1. In germline, CDR1 is SGHDT, CDR2 YYEEEE. V dropped 0 bases and J dropped 10; count of bases not matched to a gene: 6. The CDR3 runs to 13 residues. In nucleotides, the CDR3 is TGTGCCAGCAGCTTGGGGCAGCCAGGGGGAGCTTTCTTT. Amino acid sequence: CASSLGQPGGAFF.

This clone was found a few times. This chain links TRBV7-9 with TRBJ2-5; maybe TRBD1 (5 bases). The germline V and J ends were trimmed by 0 bases and 3 bases, with 8 bases remaining between them. The CDR3 has 14 amino acids. Germline lookup yields CDR1 SEHNR and CDR2 FQNEAQ (reference sequence). CDR3 sequence reads: CASSLARGKETQYF. The CDR3 nucleotides read TGTGCCAGCAGCTTAGCAAGGGGCAAAGAGACCCAGTACTTC.

The chain is built from TRBV3-1 (or the pseudogene TRBV3-2) and TRBJ1-5, with no clear D. From germline, CDR1 is LGHDT and CDR2 YNNKEL (reference sequence). The CDR3 has 15 amino acids. Trimming took off 1 base at V and 1 base at J, with 8 bases between the two ends. CDR3: CASSQGRGSNQPQHF. As DNA, the CDR3 is TGTGCCAGCAGCCAAGGGCGCGGGAGCAATCAGCCCCAGCATTTT.